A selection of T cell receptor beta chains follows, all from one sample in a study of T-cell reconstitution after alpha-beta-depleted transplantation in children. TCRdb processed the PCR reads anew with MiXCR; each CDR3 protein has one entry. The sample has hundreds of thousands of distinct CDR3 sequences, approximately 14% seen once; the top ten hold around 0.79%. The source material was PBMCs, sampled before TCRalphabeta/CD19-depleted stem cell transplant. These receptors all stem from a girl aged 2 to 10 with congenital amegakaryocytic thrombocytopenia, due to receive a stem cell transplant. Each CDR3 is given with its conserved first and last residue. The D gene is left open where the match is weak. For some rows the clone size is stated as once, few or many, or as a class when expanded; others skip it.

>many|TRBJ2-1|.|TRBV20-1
CSARDANNEQFF
TGCAGTGCTAGAGACGCTAACAATGAGCAGTTCTTC
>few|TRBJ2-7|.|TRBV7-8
CASSSVRVNPSYEQYF
TGTGCCAGCAGCTCCGTCCGAGTCAATCCCTCCTACGAGCAGTACTTC
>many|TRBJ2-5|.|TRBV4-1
CASSQGWTYQETQYF
TGCGCCAGCAGCCAAGGCTGGACGTATCAAGAGACCCAGTACTTC
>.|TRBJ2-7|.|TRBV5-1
CASSADTYEQYF
TGCGCCAGCAGCGCCGACACTTACGAGCAGTACTTC
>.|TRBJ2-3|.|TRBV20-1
CSLRGSTDTQYF
TGCAGTCTACGGGGGAGCACAGATACGCAGTATTTT
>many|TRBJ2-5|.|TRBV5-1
CASSLAGHVTQYF
TGCGCCAGCAGCTTGGCCGGACATGTGACCCAGTACTTC
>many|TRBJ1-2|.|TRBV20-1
CSARDPWSSRQANYGYTF
TGCAGTGCTAGAGATCCTTGGTCATCACGTCAAGCTAACTATGGCTACACCTTC
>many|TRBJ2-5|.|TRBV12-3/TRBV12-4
CGSTGRNSETQYF
TGTGGATCTACAGGACGCAACTCGGAGACCCAGTACTTC
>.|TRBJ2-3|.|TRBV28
CASSFPVTSTDTQYF
TGTGCCAGCAGTTTTCCAGTCACTAGCACAGATACGCAGTATTTT
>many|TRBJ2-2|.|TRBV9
CASSVLANTGELFF
TGTGCCAGCAGCGTTTTGGCGAACACCGGGGAGCTGTTTTTT
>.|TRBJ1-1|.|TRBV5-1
CASSLVGYGEAFF
TGCGCCAGCAGCTTGGTGGGGTATGGTGAAGCTTTCTTT
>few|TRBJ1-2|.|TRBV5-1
CASSLAGHPNYGYTF
TGCGCCAGCAGCTTGGCGGGACACCCTAACTATGGCTACACCTTC
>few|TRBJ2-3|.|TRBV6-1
CASSEERVDTQYF
TGTGCCAGCAGTGAAGAGAGGGTAGATACGCAGTATTTT
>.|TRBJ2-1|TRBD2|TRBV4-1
CASPDRLAGGPGYNEQFF
TGCGCCAGCCCCGATAGACTAGCGGGAGGTCCCGGGTACAATGAGCAGTTCTTC
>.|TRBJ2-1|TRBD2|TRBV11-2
CASSLDFSSGRVTYNEQFF
TGTGCCAGCAGCTTAGATTTTTCCAGCGGGAGGGTCACCTACAATGAGCAGTTCTTC
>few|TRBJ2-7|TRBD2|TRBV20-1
CSAKSLAGRSYEQYF
TGCAGTGCCAAAAGTCTAGCGGGACGAAGCTACGAGCAGTACTTC
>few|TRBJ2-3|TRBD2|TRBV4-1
CASSLPTSGRYTQYF
TGCGCCAGCAGCCTTCCAACTAGCGGGAGGTATACGCAGTATTTT
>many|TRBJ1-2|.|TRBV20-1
CSASRLVAFGGNYGYTF
TGCAGTGCTTCCCGGCTGGTAGCCTTCGGCGGTAACTATGGCTACACCTTC
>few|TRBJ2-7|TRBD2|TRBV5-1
CASSLGGWTSGSYEQYF
TGCGCCAGCAGCTTGGGAGGGTGGACTAGCGGCTCCTACGAGCAGTACTTC
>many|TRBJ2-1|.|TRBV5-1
CASSLAFGLEGEQFF
TGCGCCAGCAGCTTGGCGTTTGGGCTAGAGGGTGAGCAGTTCTTC
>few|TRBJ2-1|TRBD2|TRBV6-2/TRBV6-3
CASSYSTFSSLTSGRGNEQFF
TGTGCCAGCAGTTACTCGACTTTTTCATCGTTAACTAGCGGGAGAGGCAATGAGCAGTTCTTC
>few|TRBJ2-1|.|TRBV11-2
CASSLIYNEQFF
TGTGCCAGCAGCCTTATCTACAATGAGCAGTTCTTC
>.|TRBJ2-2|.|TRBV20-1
CSARVQGGTGELFF
TGCAGTGCTAGAGTGCAGGGCGGCACCGGGGAGCTGTTTTTT